The 23 T cell receptor beta chains in this list originate from one sample, sequenced in a study of shared clonotypes between healthy human individuals. The data were produced by immunoSEQ multiplex PCR, yet TCRdb's version contains in-frame clones alone and is incomplete. The repertoire includes under 1,100,000 clones, about 76% of them detected once, and around 1.5% sits in the top ten. Specimen: memory CD4+ T cells sorted from blood. Subset reported: CD45RA-negative fraction. The receptors here all came from a man younger than 30 in good health.

This chain connects TRBV6-5 to TRBJ2-5, with D tentatively TRBD1 or TRBD2 (6 bases each). The V end was cut by 6 bases, the J end by 10 bases, with 18 bases between. The CDR3 is 13 amino acids. CDR1 and CDR2 from the germline V gene are MNHEY and SVGAGI. The CDR3 protein is CASSPGVGGSQYF. DNA for the CDR3: TGTGCCAGCAGCCCTGGGGTAGGGGGGAGCCAGTACTTC.

V and J are TRBV4-3 and TRBJ2-5; 13 bases match TRBD2. The V gene's germline CDR1 is LGHNA and CDR2 YSLEER. The V segment lost 2 bases and the J segment 5 bases; nucleotides outside the gene matches: 17. The CDR3 covers 20 residues. The CDR3 loop is CASSQPYPGTSGTKRETQYF. The DNA for the CDR3 is TGCGCCAGCAGCCAACCGTACCCCGGGACTAGCGGGACCAAAAGGGAGACCCAGTACTTC.

The chain links TRBV4-1 to TRBJ2-1; D perhaps matches TRBD2 (7 bases). Germline lookup yields CDR1 MGHRA and CDR2 YSYEKL. Between the trimmed V and J ends, which lost 4 bases and 5 bases, there was a span of 24 bases. This CDR3 region has 18 residues. This CDR3 is CASSRGGGRGSGNNEQFF. The CDR3 DNA reads TGCGCCAGCAGCCGTGGGGGGGGGCGCGGGAGCGGTAACAATGAGCAGTTCTTC.

This chain connects TRBV9 to TRBJ2-5, with D tentatively TRBD1 (6 bases). Trimming shortened V by 7 bases and J by 0 bases, and 13 bases separated the two germline ends. This CDR3 region has 14 residues. The germline gives CDR1 SGDLS, CDR2 YYNGEE. As DNA, the CDR3 is TGTGCCAGCTCGTCTAGGGGGTACCAAGAGACCCAGTACTTC. It specifies CASSSRGYQETQYF. The variable domain in full, with the rest retrieved from reference TRBV9 and TRBJ2-5, is DSGVTQTPKHLITATGQRVTLRCSPRSGDLSVYWYQQSLDQGLQFLIQYYNGEERAKGNILERFSAQQFPDLHSELNLSSLELGDSALYFCASSSRGYQETQYFGPGTRLLVL.

This clone was counted only a few times. The J gene is TRBJ2-7, the V gene TRBV5-8; D possibly corresponds to TRBD1 (7 bases). Between the trimmed V and J ends, which lost 3 bases and 6 bases, there was a span of 16 bases. The CDR3 is 14 amino acids. CDR1 is SGHTS, CDR2 YDEGEE, per germline. CDR3 DNA: TGTGCCAGCAGCTGGTCCGCAGGGGGGCTCGAGCAGTACTTC. Residues: CASSWSAGGLEQYF. Complete variable domain (other parts from reference TRBV5-8 and TRBJ2-7): EAGVTQSPTHLIKTRGQQATLRCSPISGHTSVYWYQQALGLGLQFLLWYDEGEERNRGNFPPRFSGRQFPNYSSELNVNALELEDSALYLCASSWSAGGLEQYFGPGTRLTVT.

The V call is TRBV27, the J call TRBJ2-1, with D perhaps TRBD1 (5 bases). V lost 3 bases and J lost 3, with 9 bases in between. Per the germline V gene, CDR1 is MNHEY and CDR2 is SMNVEV (reference sequence). There are 14 residues in the CDR3. CDR3 loop: CASSFPGRYNEQFF. The CDR3 coding sequence is TGTGCCAGCAGTTTCCCAGGGCGCTACAATGAGCAGTTCTTC.

This clone was seen just once. V gene TRBV7-2 combines with J gene TRBJ2-2, with D perhaps being TRBD1 or TRBD2 (5 bases each). CDR3 length: 18 amino acids. V was cut by 2 bases and J by 0 bases, with 16 bases left in between. Germline-derived CDR1 and CDR2 are SGHTA and FQGNSA. The CDR3 coding sequence is TGTGCCAGCAGCTTAAGAGCCGGGACCTTCACGAACACCGGGGAGCTGTTTTTT. Its protein is CASSLRAGTFTNTGELFF.

This clone came up once. The chain carries TRBV28 and TRBJ1-5; D gene ambiguous. The CDR3 runs to 17 residues. V was trimmed by 3 bases and J by 0 bases, leaving 15 bases between them. From germline, CDR1 is MDHEN and CDR2 SYDVKM. The CDR3 spells CASSLEVGLYSNQPQHF. Written as DNA, the CDR3 is TGTGCCAGCAGTTTGGAGGTCGGACTTTATAGCAATCAGCCCCAGCATTTT. Full variable domain (remainder filled in from reference TRBV28 and TRBJ1-5): DVKVTQSSRYLVKRTGEKVFLECVQDMDHENMFWYRQDPGLGLRLIYFSYDVKMKEKGDIPEGYSVSREKKERFSLILESASTNQTSMYLCASSLEVGLYSNQPQHFGDGTRLSIL.

This clone was seen only a few times. The chain is built from TRBV27 and TRBJ1-1; no firm D call. The CDR3 contains 14 residues. Germline CDR1 MNHEY, CDR2 SMNVEV (reference sequence). V lost 3 bases and J lost 3, with 11 bases in between. The CDR3 DNA sequence: TGTGCCAGCAGTTTCTCTGACGGGTACACTGAAGCTTTCTTT. This sequence encodes CASSFSDGYTEAFF.

The V call is TRBV7-2, the J call TRBJ2-5; either TRBD1 or TRBD2 may fit D (5 bases each). The J call is in doubt because the DNA end fits TRBJ2-7 better. This CDR3 comprises 19 residues. CDR1 and CDR2 (germline): SGHTA, FQGNSA. CDR3 bases: TGTGCCAGCAGCCCACCCGGTCCCGGCTGGGGGAACCCCACCTACGAGCAGTACTTC. This gives the protein CASSPPGPGWGNPTYEQYF.

As to this clone: One end of the junction is discordant with germline, which a read error may explain. The chain is built from TRBV7-7 and TRBJ2-3; 8 bases are shared with TRBD1. This CDR3 comprises 15 residues. In germline, CDR1 is SSHAT, CDR2 FNYEAQ (reference sequence). The CDR3 loop reads CASSRGQAFTDTQYF. The CDR3 DNA is TGTGCTAGCAGCCGGGGACAGGCGTTCACAGATACGCAGTATTTT. Together with reference TRBV7-7 and TRBJ2-3, the CDR3 gives the full variable domain: GAGVSQSPRYKVTKRGQDVTLRCDPISSHATLYWYQQALGQGPEFLTYFNYEAQPDKSGLPSDRFSAERPEGSISTLTIQRTEQRDSAMYRCASSRGQAFTDTQYFGPGTRLTVL.

The chain carries TRBV30 and TRBJ1-2; 11 nucleotides match TRBD1. J lost 4 bases, V lost 2 bases, and 3 bases had no gene match. This CDR3 region has 14 residues. Germline lookup yields CDR1 GTSNPN and CDR2 SVGIG (reference sequence). The CDR3 sequence: CAWSSGTGGYGYTF. CDR3 DNA sequence: TGTGCCTGGAGTTCCGGGACAGGGGGCTATGGCTACACCTTC. Filled out from reference TRBV30 and TRBJ1-2, the complete variable domain reads SQTIHQWPATLVQPVGSPLSLECTVEGTSNPNLYWYRQAAGRGLQLLFYSVGIGQISSEVPQNLSASRPQDRQFILSSKKLLLSDSGFYLCAWSSGTGGYGYTFGSGTRLTVV.

This clone was counted a single time. This rearrangement joins TRBV5-1 to TRBJ2-7; tentative D call: TRBD2 (6 bases). This CDR3 spans 14 amino acids. The V gene lost 6 bases and the J gene lost 0 bases, with 13 bases spanning the gap. The germline V gene encodes CDR1 SGHRS and CDR2 YFSETQ. The CDR3 DNA reads as TGCGCCAGCATGGAGTCTAGCGTCTCCTACGAGCAGTACTTC. Translating it yields CASMESSVSYEQYF.

The chain recombines TRBV10-3 with TRBJ2-7; TRBD2 matches 7 bases. The V and J ends lost 0 bases and 0 bases, in that order; junction bases with no gene match: 2. This CDR3 contains 15 residues. The germline gives CDR1 ENHRY, CDR2 SYGVKD. The CDR3 DNA sequence: TGTGCCATCAGTGAGTCCCCTAGCGGCTCCTACGAGCAGTACTTC. It is translated as CAISESPSGSYEQYF.

The chain joins TRBV5-4 to TRBJ2-7; no firm D call. The V end was cut by 2 bases, the J end by 0 bases, with 9 bases between. This CDR3 is built from 14 residues. Germline CDR1 SGHNT, CDR2 YYREEE (reference sequence). The CDR3 sequence: CASSFIPSSYEQYF. CDR3 DNA sequence: TGTGCCAGCAGCTTCATCCCTAGCTCCTACGAGCAGTACTTC.

The V and J genes are TRBV18 and TRBJ1-1; D is unresolved. There are 14 residues in the CDR3. Germline V CDR1 and CDR2: KGHSH, LQKENI. Trimming left V 5 bases short and J 4 bases short, with 14 bases between. The DNA for the CDR3 is TGTGCCAGCTCAGCAGGTGACTGGGGCACTGAAGCTTTCTTT. Encoded protein: CASSAGDWGTEAFF.

On this clone: The identical CDR3 is also encoded by other nucleotide sequences in the sample. CDR3 residues: CASSSGTLAYEQYF. The CDR3 DNA is TGCGCCAGCAGCTCCGGCACACTAGCCTACGAGCAGTACTTC. The rearrangement links TRBV5-1 to TRBJ2-7; a possible D gene is TRBD2 (5 bases). V shed 3 bases and J shed 2 bases, with 12 bases lying between them. CDR1 and CDR2 from the germline V gene are SGHRS and YFSETQ. The CDR3 contains 14 residues.

The chain combines TRBV19 with TRBJ1-1; D may be TRBD1 (6 bases). CDR1 is LNHDA, CDR2 SQIVND, per germline (reference sequence). The CDR3 totals 15 residues. V shed 10 bases and J shed 4 bases, with 22 bases lying between them. CDR3 sequence (DNA): TGTGCCACCGAAATCCCGACAGGAAGTGGCACTGAAGCTTTCTTT. Its translation: CATEIPTGSGTEAFF.

The V and J genes are TRBV7-6 and TRBJ2-1; 14 positions agree with TRBD2. Germline-derived CDR1 and CDR2 are SGHVS and FNYEAQ. The CDR3 has 16 amino acids. V was clipped by 5 bases and J by 6 bases; unmatched bases: 6. The CDR3 loop is CASSTGLAGGGNEQFF. CDR3 DNA: TGTGCCAGCAGCACCGGACTAGCGGGAGGAGGCAATGAGCAGTTCTTC.

The CDR3 protein is CASSPQVSIETQYF. The DNA of the CDR3 is TGTGCCAGCAGCCCCCAGGTCTCCATTGAGACCCAGTACTTC. The V call is TRBV9, the J call TRBJ2-5; D is unclear. Germline CDR1 reads SGDLS; CDR2 reads YYNGEE. The CDR3 has 14 residues. The V and J ends lost 4 bases and 5 bases respectively, with 15 bases between them.

The V call is TRBV4-1, the J call TRBJ2-7; perhaps TRBD2 as D (5 bases). The V end lost 1 base, the J end lost 1 base, and 11 bases lay between the germline ends. Germline CDR1 reads MGHRA; CDR2 reads YSYEKL. The CDR3 has 15 residues. The chain's CDR3 is CASSQAESGSYEQYF. CDR3 sequence (DNA): TGCGCCAGCAGCCAAGCGGAGAGCGGATCCTACGAGCAGTACTTC.

This chain joins TRBV9 and TRBJ2-2; the match to TRBD2 covers 10 bases. V gave up 3 bases and J gave up 0 bases; unmatched junction bases: 5. Germline V lookup: CDR1 SGDLS, CDR2 YYNGEE. The CDR3 is 17 residues long. CDR3 sequence: CASSGERGGSNTGELFF. CDR3 DNA: TGTGCCAGCAGCGGCGAGCGGGGGGGTTCGAACACCGGGGAGCTGTTTTTT.

The chain carries TRBV9 and TRBJ1-3; no clear D gene. The germline CDR1 and CDR2 sequences are SGDLS and YYNGEE. The ends were cut back, 4 bases at V and 2 bases at J, with 7 bases in the middle. This CDR3 contains 13 residues. DNA of the CDR3: TGTGCCAGCAGCCCTCTTACTGGAAACACCATATATTTT. This sequence encodes CASSPLTGNTIYF.